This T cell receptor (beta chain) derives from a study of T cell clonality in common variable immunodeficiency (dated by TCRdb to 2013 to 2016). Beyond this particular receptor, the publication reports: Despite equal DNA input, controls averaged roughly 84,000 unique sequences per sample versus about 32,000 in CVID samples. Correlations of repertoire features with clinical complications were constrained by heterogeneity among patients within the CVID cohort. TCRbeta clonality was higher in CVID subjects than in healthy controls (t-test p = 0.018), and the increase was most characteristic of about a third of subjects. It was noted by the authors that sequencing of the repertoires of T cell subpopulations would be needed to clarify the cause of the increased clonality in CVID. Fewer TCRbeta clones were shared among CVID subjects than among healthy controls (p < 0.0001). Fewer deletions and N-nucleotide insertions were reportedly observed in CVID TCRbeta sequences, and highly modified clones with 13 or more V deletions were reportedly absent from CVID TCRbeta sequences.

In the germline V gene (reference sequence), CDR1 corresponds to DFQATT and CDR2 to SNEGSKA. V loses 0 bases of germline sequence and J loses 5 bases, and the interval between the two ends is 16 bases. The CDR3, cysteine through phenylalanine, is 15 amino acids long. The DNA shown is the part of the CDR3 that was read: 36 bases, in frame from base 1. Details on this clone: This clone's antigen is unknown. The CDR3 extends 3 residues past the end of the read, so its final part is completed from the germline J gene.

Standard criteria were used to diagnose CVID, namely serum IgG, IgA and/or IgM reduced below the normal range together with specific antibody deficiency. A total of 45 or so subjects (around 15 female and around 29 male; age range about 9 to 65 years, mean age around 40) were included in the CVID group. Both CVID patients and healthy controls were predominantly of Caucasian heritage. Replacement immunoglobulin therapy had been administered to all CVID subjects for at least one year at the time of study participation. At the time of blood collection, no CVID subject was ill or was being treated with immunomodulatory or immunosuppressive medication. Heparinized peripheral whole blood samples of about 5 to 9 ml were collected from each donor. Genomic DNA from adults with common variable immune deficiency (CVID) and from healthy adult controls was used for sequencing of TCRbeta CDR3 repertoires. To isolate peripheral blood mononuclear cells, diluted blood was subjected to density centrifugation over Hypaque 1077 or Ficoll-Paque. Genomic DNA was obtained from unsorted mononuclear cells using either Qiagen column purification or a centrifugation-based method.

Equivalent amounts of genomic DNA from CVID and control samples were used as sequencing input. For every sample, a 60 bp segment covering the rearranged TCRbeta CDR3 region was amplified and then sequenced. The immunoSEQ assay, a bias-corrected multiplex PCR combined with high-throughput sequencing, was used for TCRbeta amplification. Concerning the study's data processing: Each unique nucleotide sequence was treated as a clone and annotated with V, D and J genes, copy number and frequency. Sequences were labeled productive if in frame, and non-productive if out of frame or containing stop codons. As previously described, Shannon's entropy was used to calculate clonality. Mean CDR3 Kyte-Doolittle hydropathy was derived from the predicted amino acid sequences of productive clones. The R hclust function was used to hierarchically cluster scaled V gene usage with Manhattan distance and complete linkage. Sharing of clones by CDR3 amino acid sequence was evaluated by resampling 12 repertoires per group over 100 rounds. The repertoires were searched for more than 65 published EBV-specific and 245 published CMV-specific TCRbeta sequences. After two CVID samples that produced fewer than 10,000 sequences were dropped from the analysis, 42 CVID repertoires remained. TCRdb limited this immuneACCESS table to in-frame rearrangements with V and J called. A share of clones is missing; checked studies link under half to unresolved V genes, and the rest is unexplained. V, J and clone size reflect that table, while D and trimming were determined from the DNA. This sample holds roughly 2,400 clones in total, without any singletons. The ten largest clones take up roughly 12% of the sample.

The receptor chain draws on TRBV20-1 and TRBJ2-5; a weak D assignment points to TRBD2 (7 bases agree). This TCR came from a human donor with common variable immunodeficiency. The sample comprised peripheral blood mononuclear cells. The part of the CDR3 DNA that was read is TGCAGTGCTAGAGATTTGGGAGGGGGTACGGAGACC. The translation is CSARDLGGGTET. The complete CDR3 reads CSARDLGGGTETQYF.